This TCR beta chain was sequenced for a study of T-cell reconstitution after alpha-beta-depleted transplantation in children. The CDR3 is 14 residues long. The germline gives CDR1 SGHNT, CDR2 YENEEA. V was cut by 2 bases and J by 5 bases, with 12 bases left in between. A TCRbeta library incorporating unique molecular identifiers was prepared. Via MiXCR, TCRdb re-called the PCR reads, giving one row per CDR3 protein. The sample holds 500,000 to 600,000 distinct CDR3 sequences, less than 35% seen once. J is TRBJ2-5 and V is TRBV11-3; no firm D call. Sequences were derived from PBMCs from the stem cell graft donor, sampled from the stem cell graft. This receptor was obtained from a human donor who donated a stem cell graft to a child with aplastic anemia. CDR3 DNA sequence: TGTGCCAGCAGCTTAATTGGCGAGGAGGAGACCCAGTACTTC. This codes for CASSLIGEEETQYF.